This T cell receptor (beta chain) derives from a study of T cell responses to AZD1222 COVID-19 vaccine. Whole-study findings and limits: Most donors were white British, females outnumbered males, and clonal diversity was possibly underestimated.

For this clone: What it binds is unknown.

TCRdb keeps only in-frame clones here, not all; method: immunoSEQ multiplex PCR. The table lists about 140,000 clones, 80% to 95% of them singletons. The material was peripheral blood, obtained 28 days after the second AZD1222 dose. The sequence derives from an adult who received the AZD1222 COVID-19 vaccine.

DNA for the CDR3: TGTGCCAGCAGCTTGTACGGGAGCTCCTACGAGCAGTACTTC. Translating it yields CASSLYGSSYEQYF. The J gene is TRBJ2-7, the V gene TRBV5-8; possible D gene TRBD2, 6 bases. Trimming stripped 1 base from V and 0 bases from J, with 8 bases between. This CDR3 contains 14 residues. Germline-derived CDR1 and CDR2 are SGHTS and YDEGEE.